The present T cell receptor beta chain was sequenced within a study of CD8 T cells in ankylosing spondylitis. Trimming removed 8 bases from V and 13 bases from J; junction bases left unmatched: 7. This CDR3 comprises 11 residues. Germline-derived CDR1 and CDR2 are MNHEY and SMNVEV (reference sequence). Concerning this clonotype: Its antigen is undetermined.

It was by quantitative 5'-RACE with molecular barcodes that TCR beta libraries were made. MiXCR, run by TCRdb on the 5' RACE reads, gives a single entry per CDR3 protein. The sample yields roughly 350,000 distinct CDR3 sequences, around 8% seen once. Study-level points and caveats: Matched ankylosing spondylitis synovial fluid reportedly contained a significantly enriched population of disease-linked clones. Disease-linked clones displayed a CD8+ phenotype and appeared relatively rarely in peripheral blood. Characteristic, it appeared, of ankylosing spondylitis blood was a TCR beta motif of eight highly homologous variants.

The rearrangement uses TRBV27 and TRBJ1-5; the match to TRBD1 covers 8 bases. The sequencing sample was made of blood, either unsorted or a sorted T cell fraction (not recorded which). The receptor's source is a male donor with ankylosing spondylitis. In DNA, the CDR3 is TGTGCCAGCGGAACAGGGGGGGTTCAGCATTTT. Its translation is CASGTGGVQHF.